At least ten counts were recorded for the clone carrying this T cell receptor (beta chain). Its antigen is currently unknown. Germline values: CDR1 LGHNA, CDR2 YSLEER. This CDR3 is 15 amino acids long. V was pared by 3 bases and J by 1 base, with 12 bases between. The data derive from a study of CD8 T cells in ankylosing spondylitis. Study-level points and caveats: Ankylosing spondylitis blood appeared to carry a characteristic TCR beta motif of roughly eight highly homologous variants. Prior literature has documented some motif variants in synovial fluid and blood from reactive arthritis.

Library preparation for TCR beta used quantitative 5'-RACE with molecular barcodes. Via MiXCR, TCRdb re-called the 5' RACE reads, giving one row per CDR3 protein. This table has some 220,000 distinct CDR3 sequences, approximately 7.6% appearing once. Sequencing was done on a sample of blood, either unsorted or a sorted T cell fraction (not recorded which). V gene TRBV4-3 combines with J gene TRBJ1-1; D remains ambiguous. This TCR was recovered from a female donor with ankylosing spondylitis or in good health (not recorded which). The CDR3 is CASSQDLPGNTEAFF. Here the CDR3 DNA reads TGCGCCAGCAGCCAGGACCTCCCGGGGAACACTGAAGCTTTCTTT.